This paragraph covers one T cell receptor beta chain sequence. Its antigen is still unknown. Per-nucleotide qualities are absent, and no much larger clonotype sits a single base away. The sample belongs to a study of shared clonotypes between healthy human individuals (dated by TCRdb to about 2020). Some background on the complete study: A few men and a couple of women, aged 18 to 49 years, made up the cohort. To estimate repertoire size and how much clonotypes are shared between individuals, the study performed deep sequencing of blood TCR repertoires from a few healthy adults. To increase sequencing depth and limit assay-specific biases, TCR repertoire library preparation and sequencing were carried out by different laboratories using diverse techniques. Per donor, three plates each were used for CD4 naive and CD4 memory, two for CD8 naive, and one for CD8 memory. Per donor, leukapheresis produced somewhere between about 0.9 and 9 billion PBMCs. What the work shows at the level of the full study, not this receptor alone: Naive subsets generally had larger estimated clonotype richness than memory subsets. Because the study included a small number of donors, the genetic and exposure-history diversity represented was limited. Only blood was sampled, and tissue TCR repertoires likely differ from those in blood. Based on pairwise subsampling, the degree of clonotype sharing among donors was expected to be affected by sequencing depth. Compared with non-shared clonotypes, the clonotypes found in all four sorted-subset donors had higher generation probabilities. Across a few donors, about 5.2% of naive CD4, approximately 4% of naive CD8, 2.3% of memory CD4, and about 0.4% of memory CD8 clonotypes were shared. Rarefaction of sorted-subset datasets indicated incomplete sequencing despite the large sequencing depth.

The CDR3 measures 15 amino acids from cysteine to phenylalanine. This entry keeps only the CDR3 DNA: 45 bases, framed from base 1. CDR1 and CDR2 are drawn from the germline V gene: MNHEY, SVGAGI. Germline trimming: 6 bases from V, 8 bases from J; junction bases outside gene matches: 10. Using the deep immunoSEQ assay, TCR CDR3 regions were amplified from genomic DNA by multiplex PCR. Extracted genomic DNA from each cell subset was spread evenly across all wells of several immunoSEQ 96-well plates, with each plate serving as a replicate. For sorted subsets, each replicate PCR was loaded with roughly 190 ng genomic DNA, equivalent to 25,000 to 30,000 T cell genomes. Purified libraries were measured with a Qubit 3.0 fluorometer, size-checked on a Bioanalyzer 2100, and measured again with the KAPA Library Quantification kit. Every immunoSEQ 96-well plate was sequenced on a dedicated single-read 150-cycle Illumina NextSeq 550 flow cell. The published analysis was carried out like this. Because the immunoSEQ output held only junctional sequences and lacked quality scores, the filtering could not match the filtering applied to full-length reads. Sequences were annotated with PyIR, a Python wrapper for IgBLAST v1.9, using IMGT germline references to assign V/J genes and CDR3. Any read was removed if the V/J assignment was weak (E-value above 1e-6), the CDR3 was missing, or the read contained stop codons, out-of-frame junctions, or ambiguous translated residues. V3J clonotypes were defined as sequences sharing the same inferred V gene, J gene, and CDR3 amino acid sequence. Percentage overlap between repertoires was computed as shared unique clonotypes divided by the size of the smaller repertoire. Repertoire richness was assessed with RTK rarefaction, the Chao1 estimator, and Recon v2.1 estimates of unobserved clonotypes. For all TCRbeta clonotypes obtained by the gDNA method from a handful of donors, generation probabilities were computed with OLGA. The clones in this table, taken by TCRdb from immuneACCESS, are in-frame only. Not every clone is retained; where verified, under half of the shortfall comes from an unresolved V gene, and the cause of the rest is unknown. The V and J calls and the clone size are those of that table, but D and trimming were determined from the DNA. The sample profile shows about 680,000 clones; about 90% of them were found once. 20% to 25% of the sample is taken by the ten largest.

CD8 naive samples were obtained by positive selection for CCR7 among CD45RO-negative cells, yielding a CD45RA+CCR7+ population from which TemRA cells were excluded. Healthy HIV-negative adults with no recently reported acute infections or vaccinations were included as donors. Every donor was a Caucasian adult living in Nashville, Tennessee, USA. After blood collection by leukapheresis, PBMCs were isolated using Ficoll-Histopaque density gradient centrifugation and then cryopreserved in the vapor phase of liquid nitrogen. Purity and quantity of every magnetically sorted T cell population were checked by analytical flow cytometry. Each sorted fraction had its genomic DNA isolated and then quantified by UV absorbance on a Nanodrop 2000c.

The chain uses TRBV6-5 and TRBJ1-2; 12 central nucleotides agree with TRBD1. This receptor was identified in a man aged 25 to 40 in good health. What was sequenced was naive CD8+ T cells sorted from blood. The label giving this sample's cell subset or site can be read as: CD45RA+CCR7+. CDR3 reads: CASRTGTGGSGGYTF. Read as DNA, the sequence is TGTGCCAGCAGAACTGGGACAGGGGGCTCAGGAGGCTACACCTTC.